Shown below are 26 T cell receptor beta chains from a single sample sequenced in a study of cytomegalovirus exposure and HLA in healthy donors. Primers: 60 Vbeta forward and 13 Jbeta reverse. Sequencing used immunoSEQ multiplex PCR; TCRdb keeps in-frame clones, though not all of them. The profile shows around 200,000 clones, 70% to 85% of them singletons. The specimen was PBMCs. The receptors stem from a woman aged 40 to 49 in good health and CMV-seronegative.

This clone was seen a few times. This CDR3 is also generated by other DNA sequences in the sample. This rearrangement joins TRBV27 to TRBJ2-7; possibly TRBD2 for D (5 bases). The CDR3 has 13 amino acids. V was pared by 5 bases and J by 4 bases, with 12 bases between. The germline gives CDR1 MNHEY, CDR2 SMNVEV (reference sequence). The DNA for the CDR3 is TGTGCCAGCAGTCTTAGTAGAGGGTACGAGCAGTACTTC. The encoded protein is CASSLSRGYEQYF.

The V gene is TRBV18, the J gene TRBJ1-1; 7 bases are shared with TRBD1. Germline V gives CDR1 KGHSH, CDR2 LQKENI. Unmatched junction bases numbered 5, after V lost 7 bases and J lost 0 bases. The CDR3 contains 14 residues. Written as DNA, the CDR3 is TGTGCCAGCTTTACAGGGGTATTGAACACTGAAGCTTTCTTT. Protein sequence: CASFTGVLNTEAFF.

V gene TRBV9 combines with J gene TRBJ1-1; tentatively, D is TRBD1 (5 bases). Germline CDR1 reads SGDLS; CDR2 reads YYNGEE. V lost 0 bases and J lost 3, with 6 bases in between. The CDR3 has 13 residues. The CDR3 bases are TGTGCCAGCAGCGTAGTAGGGGACACTGAAGCTTTCTTT. Translated: CASSVVGDTEAFF.

The chain is built from TRBV20-1 and TRBJ2-1, with a weak D call TRBD1 (5 bases). This CDR3 has 11 amino acids. Between the trimmed V and J ends, which lost 4 bases and 6 bases, there was a span of 7 bases. Germline CDR1 is DFQATT and CDR2 is SNEGSKA (reference sequence). The CDR3, as DNA: TGCAGTGCTACCAGGGTCAATGAGCAGTTCTTC. Translation gives CSATRVNEQFF.

This chain connects TRBV6-5 to TRBJ1-1, with TRBD1 as a possible D gene (5 bases). The CDR3 length is 15 residues. Trimming shortened V by 6 bases and J by 0 bases, and 14 bases separated the two germline ends. CDR1 is MNHEY and CDR2 is SVGAGI in the germline V gene. The CDR3, as DNA: TGTGCCAGCAGAGGGGAACGGGCCTTGAACACTGAAGCTTTCTTT. Translating gives CASRGERALNTEAFF.

In regard to this clone: The same CDR3 arises from other DNA sequences in this sample as well. The gene calls are TRBV27 and TRBJ2-1; TRBD2 agrees at 15 bases. Looked up from germline, CDR1 is MNHEY and CDR2 is SMNVEV (reference sequence). The CDR3 consists of 16 residues. V was clipped by 2 bases and J by 4 bases; unmatched bases: 0. The CDR3: CASSLGTSGGYNEQFF. The DNA for the CDR3 is TGTGCCAGCAGTTTAGGGACTAGCGGGGGGTACAATGAGCAGTTCTTC.

As concerns this clone: In the same sample, other DNA sequences code for this CDR3. The gene calls are TRBV14 and TRBJ1-1; the D gene is possibly TRBD1 (6 bases). CDR3 length equals 13 residues. The germline V and J ends were trimmed by 2 bases and 5 bases, with 9 bases remaining between them. Germline CDR1 and CDR2: SGHDN and FVKESK. The CDR3, as DNA: TGTGCCAGCAGCCAATCAAGGGGGACTGAAGCTTTCTTT. It translates to CASSQSRGTEAFF.

For the CDR3, the DNA is TGTGCCAGCAGCTTGGACCCTAGCTCTGGGGCCAACGTCCTGACTTTC. Its translation is CASSLDPSSGANVLTF. The rearrangement joins TRBV5-6 to TRBJ2-6; D ambiguous. From germline, CDR1 is SGHDT and CDR2 YYEEEE. The CDR3 has 16 residues. Trimming removed 0 bases at V and 0 bases at J, with 7 bases between. Looking up the rest from reference TRBV5-6 and TRBJ2-6 gives the full variable domain: DAGVTQSPTHLIKTRGQQVTLRCSPKSGHDTVSWYQQALGQGPQFIFQYYEEEERQRGNFPDRFSGHQFPNYSSELNVNALLLGDSALYLCASSLDPSSGANVLTFGAGSRLTVL.

The chain combines TRBV11-2 with TRBJ1-2; no clear D gene. CDR1 SGHAT and CDR2 FQNNGV come from the germline V gene. This CDR3 contains 13 residues. V was pared by 2 bases and J by 4 bases, with 8 bases between. This CDR3 reads CASSLREPYGYTF. CDR3 nucleotide sequence: TGTGCCAGCAGCTTAAGGGAGCCCTATGGCTACACCTTC.

This chain connects TRBV7-9 to TRBJ2-4; 8 nucleotides align to TRBD1. CDR1 is SEHNR and CDR2 is FQNEAQ in the germline V gene (reference sequence). V gave up 5 bases and J gave up 3 bases; unmatched junction bases: 3. This CDR3 comprises 14 residues. CDR3 sequence reads: CASSTTGGKNIQYF. The DNA of the CDR3 is TGTGCCAGCAGCACAACAGGGGGCAAAAACATTCAGTACTTC.

This clone came up a few times. The J gene is TRBJ1-1, the V gene TRBV5-5; D not certain. The CDR3 sequence is 13 residues long. Germline V gene sequence: CDR1 SGHKS, CDR2 YYEKEE (reference sequence). The V and J ends lost 4 bases and 1 base respectively, with 8 bases between them. CDR3 nucleotide sequence: TGTGCCAGCAGCCCCCCGAGGAACACTGAAGCTTTCTTT. This encodes CASSPPRNTEAFF.

On this clone itself: Distinct nucleotide sequences in the sample also encode this CDR3. The chain links TRBV10-3 to TRBJ2-7, with D hard to call. Trimming stripped 4 bases from V and 3 bases from J, with 4 bases between. This CDR3 has 11 residues. In germline, CDR1 is ENHRY, CDR2 SYGVKD. Written as DNA, the CDR3 is TGTGCCATCAGTGCTAGCTACGAGCAGTACTTC. Its protein is CAISASYEQYF.

In its sample, this clone was seen once. This sequence joins TRBV2 and TRBJ1-3; maybe TRBD1 (5 bases). This CDR3 is built from 15 residues. Germline values: CDR1 SNHLY, CDR2 FYNNEI. Trimming took 6 bases from V and 0 from J, leaving 12 bases between them. The CDR3 DNA follows: TGTGCCAGCAGAATATTAAGGGGCTCTGGAAACACCATATATTTT. The encoded protein is CASRILRGSGNTIYF.

V gene TRBV6-6 combines with J gene TRBJ1-6, with D perhaps matching TRBD1 (5 bases). CDR3 length equals 13 residues. Trimming removed 7 bases from V and 7 bases from J, with 11 bases in between. CDR1 and CDR2 from the germline V gene are MNHNY and SVGAGI (reference sequence). The CDR3 protein is CASNQGTNSPLHF. In nucleotides, the CDR3 is TGTGCCAGCAACCAGGGCACAAATTCACCCCTCCACTTT.

The chain employs TRBV15 and TRBJ2-2, with TRBD2 matching 7 bases. Germline V lookup: CDR1 LNHNV, CDR2 YYDKDF (reference sequence). Trimming took 0 bases from V and 7 from J; bases not matched to a gene: 2. The CDR3 contains 14 residues. CDR3 in DNA: TGTGCCACCAGCAGAGATTGCGGGAGCGGGGAGCTGTTTTTT. Translated: CATSRDCGSGELFF.

The chain couples TRBV7-6 to TRBJ2-2; the D is unclear. The CDR3 contains 14 residues. Trimming pared 1 base from V and 4 bases from J, leaving 7 bases between. The V gene's germline CDR1 is SGHVS and CDR2 FNYEAQ. CDR3 region: CASSLGQSTGELFF. CDR3 sequence (DNA): TGTGCCAGCAGCTTAGGTCAGTCCACCGGGGAGCTGTTTTTT. Variable domain in full (rest from reference TRBV7-6 and TRBJ2-2): GAGVSQSPRYKVTKRGQDVALRCDPISGHVSLYWYRQALGQGPEFLTYFNYEAQQDKSGLPNDRFSAERPEGSISTLTIQRTEQRDSAMYRCASSLGQSTGELFFGEGSRLTVL.

The chain recombines TRBV7-9 with TRBJ1-2; 9 bases line up with TRBD1. CDR1 and CDR2 from the germline V gene are SEHNR and FQNEAQ (reference sequence). The V and J ends lost 2 bases and 4 bases, in that order; junction bases with no gene match: 11. The CDR3 totals 17 residues. The CDR3: CASSLTFGQGTFYGYTF. Here the CDR3 DNA reads TGTGCCAGCAGCTTAACATTCGGACAGGGGACGTTCTATGGCTACACCTTC.

The gene calls are TRBV7-9 and TRBJ1-4, with 7 bases aligning to TRBD1. V shed 5 bases, J shed 4 bases, and the junction held 10 bases outside the gene matches. The CDR3 is made up of 16 amino acids. The germline CDR1 and CDR2 sequences are SEHNR and FQNEAQ (reference sequence). CDR3 residues: CASSARQQGYNEKLFF. Written as DNA, the CDR3 is TGTGCCAGCAGCGCCAGGCAACAGGGGTATAATGAAAAACTGTTTTTT. Together with reference TRBV7-9 and TRBJ1-4, the CDR3 gives the full variable domain: DTGVSQNPRHKITKRGQNVTFRCDPISEHNRLYWYRQTLGQGPEFLTYFQNEAQLEKSRLLSDRFSAERPKGSFSTLEIQRTEQGDSAMYLCASSARQQGYNEKLFFGSGTQLSVL.

V gene TRBV19 combines with J gene TRBJ2-1; the D gene is possibly TRBD2 (5 bases). Germline lookup yields CDR1 LNHDA and CDR2 SQIVND (reference sequence). The CDR3 covers 17 residues. The V end was cut by 0 bases, the J end by 1 base, with 13 bases between. The CDR3 here is CASSIDFATGSYNEQFF. CDR3 sequence (DNA): TGTGCCAGTAGTATAGATTTCGCAACGGGGTCCTACAATGAGCAGTTCTTC.

This clone was picked up a small number of times. This sequence joins TRBV6-6 and TRBJ1-5; TRBD1 matches 7 bases. The CDR3 spans 16 residues. V was clipped by 2 bases and J by 5 bases; unmatched bases: 9. Germline V gene sequence: CDR1 MNHNY, CDR2 SVGAGI (reference sequence). The CDR3 here is CASSYPRQGVYQPQHF. The CDR3 DNA reads as TGTGCCAGCAGTTACCCACGACAGGGAGTTTATCAGCCCCAGCATTTT.

The gene calls are TRBV10-3 and TRBJ1-5, with a tentative D call TRBD1 (5 bases). Germline lookup yields CDR1 ENHRY and CDR2 SYGVKD. The V end was cut by 3 bases, the J end by 2 bases, with 17 bases between. The CDR3 spans 17 residues. Here the CDR3 reads CAISEYRGIGGNQPQHF. CDR3 coding DNA: TGTGCCATCAGTGAATATCGGGGGATTGGGGGCAATCAGCCCCAGCATTTT.

Here the CDR3 reads CASSERGQGSSGANVLTF. Written as DNA, the CDR3 is TGTGCCAGCAGTGAAAGGGGACAGGGTAGCTCTGGGGCCAACGTCCTGACTTTC. This chain uses TRBV6-1 with TRBJ2-6, with TRBD1 matching 9 bases. Germline CDR1 is MNHNS and CDR2 is SASEGT. CDR3 size: 18 residues. Trimming took 2 bases from V and 0 from J; bases not matched to a gene: 5.

The chain has TRBV7-9 and TRBJ1-2, with D maybe TRBD1 (5 bases). The CDR3 totals 14 residues. V gave up 0 bases and J gave up 8 bases, with 13 bases separating them. Germline V gives CDR1 SEHNR, CDR2 FQNEAQ (reference sequence). CDR3 in DNA: TGTGCCAGCAGCTTAGCGGGGACTCCCAGGGGCTACACCTTC. Translated, it gives CASSLAGTPRGYTF.

The rearrangement uses TRBV28 and TRBJ1-2, with TRBD1 matching 9 bases. This CDR3 comprises 15 residues. The trim removed 6 bases at V and 7 bases at J, leaving 12 bases unmatched. Looked up from germline, CDR1 is MDHEN and CDR2 is SYDVKM. The CDR3 sequence: CASSPTLGQGAGYTF. As DNA, the CDR3 is TGTGCCAGCAGCCCGACCTTGGGACAGGGTGCTGGCTACACCTTC.

The CDR3 reads CASSENYSSRGTEAFF. The CDR3 nucleotides are TGTGCCAGCAGCGAGAATTACAGCTCCCGGGGCACTGAAGCTTTCTTT. The gene calls are TRBV28 and TRBJ1-1, with D hard to call. The CDR3 sequence is 16 residues long. Trimming left V 6 bases short and J 4 bases short, with 21 bases between. Germline V gene sequence: CDR1 MDHEN, CDR2 SYDVKM.

This clone was found once. This sequence joins TRBV7-9 and TRBJ2-1; no reliable D call. This CDR3 has 14 residues. Trimming shortened V by 5 bases and J by 6 bases, and 14 bases separated the two germline ends. Germline-derived CDR1 and CDR2 are SEHNR and FQNEAQ (reference sequence). The CDR3 sequence is CASSLISSSNEQFF. CDR3 sequence (DNA): TGTGCCAGCAGCCTTATTAGTTCATCCAATGAGCAGTTCTTC.